Each of the 14 T cell receptor beta chains below was sequenced from the same sample in a study of shared clonotypes between healthy human individuals. The repertoire was sequenced with immunoSEQ multiplex PCR; TCRdb's copy has only in-frame clones and lacks some. This repertoire shows approximately 1.1 million clones, around 78% found once; its top ten account for more than 0.5%. Specimen: memory CD4+ T cells from PBMCs. Specified subset: CD45RA-negative fraction. The origin of the receptors is a man aged 18 to 29 in good health. Some clones in this sample may be carry-over from other donors' samples.

The rearrangement uses TRBV2 and TRBJ2-1; D gene uncertain. The V gene lost 1 base and the J gene lost 8 bases, with 6 bases spanning the gap. The CDR3 consists of 12 residues. Germline V gene sequence: CDR1 SNHLY, CDR2 FYNNEI. CDR3 protein: CASSEGAHEQFF. In DNA form, the CDR3 reads TGTGCCAGCAGTGAAGGCGCCCATGAGCAGTTCTTC.

The CDR3 nucleotides are TGTGCCAGCAGTTTCCCTAGCGGGAGGGCTCTCTTTTCCTACGAGCAGTACTTC. Translated, it gives CASSFPSGRALFSYEQYF. The chain is built from TRBV2 and TRBJ2-7; 12 bases agree with TRBD2. The CDR3 is 18 amino acids. Germline loops: CDR1 SNHLY, CDR2 FYNNEI. With 5 bases clipped from V and 1 base from J, the junction kept 12 bases outside the gene matches.

This chain links TRBV10-3 with TRBJ2-7, with D tentatively TRBD2 (5 bases). This CDR3 is built from 14 residues. Germline V gene data show CDR1 as ENHRY and CDR2 as SYGVKD. V was clipped by 9 bases and J by 0 bases, with 15 bases between them. CDR3 sequence reads: CAISSSRSSYEQYF. As DNA, the CDR3 is TGTGCCATTTCGTCTAGCAGGAGCTCCTACGAGCAGTACTTC.

This rearrangement joins TRBV11-3 to TRBJ2-1; D perhaps matches TRBD1 (6 bases). The CDR3 extends over 13 amino acids. The V and J ends lost 5 bases and 4 bases respectively, with 9 bases between them. Germline CDR1 is SGHNT and CDR2 is YENEEA. Here the CDR3 DNA reads TGTGCCAGCAGCCAGGACAGTTACAATGAGCAGTTCTTC. Translated, it gives CASSQDSYNEQFF.

CDR3 in DNA: TGTGCCAGCAGCAAAGGTGGAGGACCGAGTCCCTCAATTGGCTACACCTTC. Amino acids: CASSKGGGPSPSIGYTF. V usage is TRBV21-1 and J usage is TRBJ1-2. TRBV21-1 is shown as a pseudogene. CDR3 size: 17 residues.

This clone appeared a few times. V and J are TRBV28 and TRBJ1-5, with 8 bases identical to TRBD1. CDR1 MDHEN and CDR2 SYDVKM come from the germline V gene. The V segment lost 4 bases and the J segment 5 bases; nucleotides outside the gene matches: 22. The CDR3 covers 20 residues. The CDR3 loop reads CASSYSPWTGKSQNDQPQHF. The CDR3 nucleotides are TGTGCCAGCAGTTATTCCCCCTGGACAGGGAAATCGCAAAATGATCAGCCCCAGCATTTT.

This clone was counted a single time. J is TRBJ2-3 and V is TRBV15; TRBD1 aligns across 9 bases. The J segment lost 4 bases and the V segment lost 3 bases, leaving 5 bases of the junction unmatched. There are 15 residues in the CDR3. Germline CDR1 is LNHNV and CDR2 is YYDKDF (reference sequence). The CDR3 bases are TGTGCCACCAGCAGCCGGGACAGGGTTTCAGATACGCAGTATTTT. Amino acids: CATSSRDRVSDTQYF.

The rearrangement links TRBV28 to TRBJ2-7; 7 bases are shared with TRBD1. The V and J ends lost 6 bases and 6 bases, in that order; junction bases with no gene match: 11. The CDR3 loop spans 14 amino acids. Germline lookup yields CDR1 MDHEN and CDR2 SYDVKM. CDR3 sequence (DNA): TGTGCCAGCAGGGGGGCCCAGACAGGGACCGAGCAGTACTTC. Protein: CASRGAQTGTEQYF. Based on the CDR3 plus reference TRBV28 and TRBJ2-7, the full variable domain is DVKVTQSSRYLVKRTGEKVFLECVQDMDHENMFWYRQDPGLGLRLIYFSYDVKMKEKGDIPEGYSVSREKKERFSLILESASTNQTSMYLCASRGAQTGTEQYFGPGTRLTVT.

The chain joins TRBV7-9 to TRBJ1-4, with 7 bases matching TRBD1. The length of the CDR3 is 13 residues. The junction had 4 bases not matched to a gene; V was cut back by 5 bases and J by 7 bases. Germline CDR1 and CDR2: SEHNR and FQNEAQ (reference sequence). The CDR3 DNA sequence: TGTGCCAGCAGCCTAGGGACAGCTGAAAAACTGTTTTTT. It is translated as CASSLGTAEKLFF. The whole variable domain, remainder taken from reference TRBV7-9 and TRBJ1-4, is DTGVSQNPRHKITKRGQNVTFRCDPISEHNRLYWYRQTLGQGPEFLTYFQNEAQLEKSRLLSDRFSAERPKGSFSTLEIQRTEQGDSAMYLCASSLGTAEKLFFGSGTQLSVL.

The sample holds one count of this clone. This chain uses TRBV6-1 with TRBJ2-1, with TRBD2 matching over 9 bases. This CDR3 spans 14 amino acids. The germline CDR1 and CDR2 sequences are MNHNS and SASEGT. Trimming took 4 bases from V and 6 from J; bases not matched to a gene: 4. CDR3 nucleotides: TGTGCCAGCAGTGCGGGACTAGCACTCAATGAGCAGTTCTTC. Residues: CASSAGLALNEQFF.

The chain joins TRBV18 to TRBJ2-1, with 11 bases identical to TRBD2. J lost 8 bases, V lost 4 bases, and 10 bases had no gene match. CDR3 length: 16 amino acids. CDR1 is KGHSH and CDR2 is LQKENI in the germline V gene. The CDR3 DNA reads TGTGCCAGCTCACAGTACACTAGCGGGAGTCGGGATGAGCAGTTCTTC. This codes for CASSQYTSGSRDEQFF.

The chain combines TRBV5-1 with TRBJ2-2; 8 nucleotides line up with TRBD2. V lost 0 bases to trimming and J lost 1 base; unmatched junction nucleotides: 5. The CDR3 runs 17 residues. Germline values: CDR1 SGHRS, CDR2 YFSETQ. This CDR3 reads CASSLAVLAGNTGELFF. CDR3 DNA: TGCGCCAGCAGCTTGGCTGTGCTAGCGGGGAACACCGGGGAGCTGTTTTTT.

J is TRBJ2-7 and V is TRBV4-3; 12 positions match TRBD1. The CDR3 is 16 residues long. V trimming: 3 bases; J trimming: 5 bases; junction bases outside the gene matches: 8. In germline, CDR1 is LGHNA, CDR2 YSLEER. The CDR3: CASSQEGGDRGHEQYF. The DNA for the CDR3 is TGCGCCAGCAGCCAGGAAGGTGGGGACAGGGGGCACGAGCAGTACTTC.

Notes on this clone: Distinct nucleotide sequences in the sample also encode this CDR3. The gene calls are TRBV11-3 and TRBJ2-7; TRBD1 aligns across 10 bases. The germline V gene has CDR1 SGHNT and CDR2 YENEEA. V was pared by 5 bases and J by 3 bases, with 1 base of the junction left unmatched. The CDR3 is 13 amino acids. For the CDR3, the DNA is TGTGCCAGCAGCCGGGACAGGGGCTACGAGCAGTACTTC. Translation gives CASSRDRGYEQYF.